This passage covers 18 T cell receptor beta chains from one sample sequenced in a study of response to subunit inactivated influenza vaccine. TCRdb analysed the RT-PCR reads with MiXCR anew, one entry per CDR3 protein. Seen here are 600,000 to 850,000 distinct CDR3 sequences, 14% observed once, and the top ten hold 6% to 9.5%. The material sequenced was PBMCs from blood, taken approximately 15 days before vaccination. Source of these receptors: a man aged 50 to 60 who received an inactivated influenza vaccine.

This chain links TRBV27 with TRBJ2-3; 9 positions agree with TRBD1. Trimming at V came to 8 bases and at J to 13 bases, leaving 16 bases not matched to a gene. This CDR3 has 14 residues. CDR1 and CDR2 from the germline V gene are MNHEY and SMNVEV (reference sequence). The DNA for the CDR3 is TGTGCCAGCCGTAGTACGGGACAGGGAAGTTCAGAGTATTTT. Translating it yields CASRSTGQGSSEYF.

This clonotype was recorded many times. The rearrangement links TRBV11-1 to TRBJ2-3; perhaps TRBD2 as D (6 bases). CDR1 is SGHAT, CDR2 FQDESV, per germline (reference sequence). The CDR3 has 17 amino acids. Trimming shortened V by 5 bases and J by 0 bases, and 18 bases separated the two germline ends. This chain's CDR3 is CASSQGRKGLSTDTQYF. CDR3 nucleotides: TGTGCCAGCAGCCAAGGGCGGAAGGGACTTAGCACAGATACGCAGTATTTT.

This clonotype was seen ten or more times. CDR3 residues: CSVEEGYGYTF. The CDR3 DNA follows: TGCAGCGTTGAAGAGGGGTATGGCTACACCTTC. The chain joins TRBV29-1 to TRBJ1-2, with unresolved D. Germline V gene sequence: CDR1 SQVTM, CDR2 ANQGSEA. CDR3 length equals 11 residues. V lost 0 bases and J 5 bases, leaving 4 bases between the germline ends.

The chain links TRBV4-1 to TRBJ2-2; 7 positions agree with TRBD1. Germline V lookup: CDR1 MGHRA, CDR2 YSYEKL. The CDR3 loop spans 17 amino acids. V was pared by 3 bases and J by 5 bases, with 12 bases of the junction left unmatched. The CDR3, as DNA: TGCGCCAGCAGCCACCCGAGGACAGGTAGTTGGACCGGGGAGCTGTTTTTT. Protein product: CASSHPRTGSWTGELFF.

CDR3 amino acids: CASSQGQSSLAKNIQYF. CDR3 nucleotide sequence: TGTGCCAGCAGCCAAGGGCAGTCCTCACTAGCCAAAAACATTCAGTACTTC. The V call is TRBV14, the J call TRBJ2-4; D call uncertain. Germline V gene data show CDR1 as SGHDN and CDR2 as FVKESK. The CDR3 spans 17 residues. V shed 1 base and J shed 0 bases, with 13 bases lying between them. The full variable domain, rest sourced from reference TRBV14 and TRBJ2-4, is EAGVTQFPSHSVIEKGQTVTLRCDPISGHDNLYWYRRVMGKEIKFLLHFVKESKQDESGMPNNRFLAERTGGTYSTLKVQPAELEDSGVYFCASSQGQSSLAKNIQYFGAGTRLSVL.

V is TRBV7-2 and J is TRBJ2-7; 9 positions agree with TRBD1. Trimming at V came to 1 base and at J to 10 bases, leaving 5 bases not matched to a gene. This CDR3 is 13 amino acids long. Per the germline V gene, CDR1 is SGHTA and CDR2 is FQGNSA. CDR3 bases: TGTGCCAGCAGCTTAGTTCGGACAGGGGTCCAGTACTTC. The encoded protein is CASSLVRTGVQYF.

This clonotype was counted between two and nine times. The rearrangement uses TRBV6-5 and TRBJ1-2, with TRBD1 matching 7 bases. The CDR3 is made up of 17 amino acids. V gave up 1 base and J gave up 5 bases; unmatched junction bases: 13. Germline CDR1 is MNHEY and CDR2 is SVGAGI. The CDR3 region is CASSYFEGTEVKYGYTF. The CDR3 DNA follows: TGTGCCAGCAGTTACTTCGAGGGGACAGAGGTTAAATATGGCTACACCTTC.

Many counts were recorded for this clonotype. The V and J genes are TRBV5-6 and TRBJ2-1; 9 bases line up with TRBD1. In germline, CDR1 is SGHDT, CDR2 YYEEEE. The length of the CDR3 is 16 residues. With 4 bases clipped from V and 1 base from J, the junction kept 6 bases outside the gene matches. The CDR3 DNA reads TGTGCCAGCAGCATTGACAGGGGGAGTTCCTACAATGAGCAGTTCTTC. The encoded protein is CASSIDRGSSYNEQFF.

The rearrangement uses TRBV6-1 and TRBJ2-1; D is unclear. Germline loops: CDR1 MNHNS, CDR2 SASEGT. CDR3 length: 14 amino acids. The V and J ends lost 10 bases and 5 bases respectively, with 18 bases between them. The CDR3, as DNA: TGTGCCACCTGGGCCCTCAACCGGGACAATGAGCAGTTCTTC. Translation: CATWALNRDNEQFF.

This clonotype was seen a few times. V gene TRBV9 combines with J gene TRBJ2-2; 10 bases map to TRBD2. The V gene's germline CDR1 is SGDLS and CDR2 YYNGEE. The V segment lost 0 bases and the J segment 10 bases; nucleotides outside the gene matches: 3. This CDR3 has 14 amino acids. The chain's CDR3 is CASSVVLAGAELFF. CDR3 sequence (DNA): TGTGCCAGCAGCGTAGTCCTAGCGGGAGCGGAGCTGTTTTTT.

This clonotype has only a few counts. CDR3 loop: CAISEPGTGGARSHEQYF. CDR3 DNA: TGTGCCATCAGTGAGCCGGGGACAGGGGGCGCGCGTAGCCACGAGCAGTACTTC. V gene TRBV10-3 combines with J gene TRBJ2-7; 12 nucleotides align to TRBD1. After removal of 2 bases from V and 5 bases from J, the junction contained 13 bases not matched to a gene. The CDR3 totals 18 residues. CDR1 is ENHRY and CDR2 is SYGVKD in the germline V gene.

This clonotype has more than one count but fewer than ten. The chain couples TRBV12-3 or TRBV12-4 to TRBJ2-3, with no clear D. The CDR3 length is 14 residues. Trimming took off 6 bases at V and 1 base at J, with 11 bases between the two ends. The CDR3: CASSFIPRTDTQYF. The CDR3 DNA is TGTGCCAGCAGCTTTATTCCCCGCACAGATACGCAGTATTTT.

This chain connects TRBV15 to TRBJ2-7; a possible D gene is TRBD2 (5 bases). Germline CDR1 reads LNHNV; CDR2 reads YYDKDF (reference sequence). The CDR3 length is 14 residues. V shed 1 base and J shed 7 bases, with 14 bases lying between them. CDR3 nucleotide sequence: TGTGCCACCAGCAGAGTAATGGTAGGGAGAGAGCAGTACTTC. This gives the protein CATSRVMVGREQYF. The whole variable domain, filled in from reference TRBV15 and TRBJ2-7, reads DAMVIQNPRYQVTQFGKPVTLSCSQTLNHNVMYWYQQKSSQAPKLLFHYYDKDFNNEADTPDNFQSRRPNTSFCFLDIRSPGLGDTAMYLCATSRVMVGREQYFGPGTRLTVT.

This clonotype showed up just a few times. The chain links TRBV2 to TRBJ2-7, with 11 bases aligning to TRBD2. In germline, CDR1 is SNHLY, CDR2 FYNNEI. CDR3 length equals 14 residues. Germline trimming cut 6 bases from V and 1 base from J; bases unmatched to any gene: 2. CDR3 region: CASSASGRSYEQYF. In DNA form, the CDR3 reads TGTGCCAGCAGCGCTAGCGGGAGGTCCTACGAGCAGTACTTC.

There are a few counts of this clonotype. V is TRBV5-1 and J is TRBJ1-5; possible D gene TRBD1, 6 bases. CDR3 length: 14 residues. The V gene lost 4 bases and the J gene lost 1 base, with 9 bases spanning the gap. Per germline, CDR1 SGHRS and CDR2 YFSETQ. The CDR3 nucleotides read TGCGCCAGCAGCACAGGACAGAGCAATCAGCCCCAGCATTTT. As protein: CASSTGQSNQPQHF.

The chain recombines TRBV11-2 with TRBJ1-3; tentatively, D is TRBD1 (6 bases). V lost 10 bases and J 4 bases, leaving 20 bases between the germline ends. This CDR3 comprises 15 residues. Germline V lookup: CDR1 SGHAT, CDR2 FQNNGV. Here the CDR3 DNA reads TGTGCCAACGTACCCCCGGGGGCGCCCGGAAACACCATATATTTT. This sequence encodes CANVPPGAPGNTIYF.

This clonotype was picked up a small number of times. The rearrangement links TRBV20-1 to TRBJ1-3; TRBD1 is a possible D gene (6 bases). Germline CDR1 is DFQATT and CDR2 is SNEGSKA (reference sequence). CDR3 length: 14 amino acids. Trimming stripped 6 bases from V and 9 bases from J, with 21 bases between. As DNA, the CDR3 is TGCAGTGCCCACGTTACAGGGCCTAGTAGCACCATATATTTT. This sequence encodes CSAHVTGPSSTIYF.

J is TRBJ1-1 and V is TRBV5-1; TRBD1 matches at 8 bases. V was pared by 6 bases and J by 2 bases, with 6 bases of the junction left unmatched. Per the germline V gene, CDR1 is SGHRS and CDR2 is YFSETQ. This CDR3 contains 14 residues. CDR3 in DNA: TGCGCCAGCACCCGGACAGGGCAAAACACTGAAGCTTTCTTT. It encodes CASTRTGQNTEAFF.